The 17 T cell receptor beta chains below come from one sample, sequenced in a study of identical twins. TCRdb redid the calling of the 5' RACE reads with MiXCR, one entry per CDR3 protein. The sample includes fewer than 250,000 distinct CDR3 sequences, 6% to 8.5% of them seen just once. This sample was shared with a second study, whose subject was yellow fever vaccine responses in identical twins.

The sample was CD8+ T cells sorted from blood. The receptors come from a woman under 30 in good health.

This clonotype was recorded at least ten times. The J gene is TRBJ2-3, the V gene TRBV11-2; no clear D. Germline lookup yields CDR1 SGHAT and CDR2 FQNNGV. The CDR3 is made up of 15 amino acids. Trimming removed 3 bases from V and 0 bases from J, with 10 bases in between. CDR3 DNA sequence: TGTGCCAGCAGCTTTTATACGGATAGCACAGATACGCAGTATTTT. Its protein product is CASSFYTDSTDTQYF. The entire variable domain, with the rest obtained from reference TRBV11-2 and TRBJ2-3, is as follows: EAGVAQSPRYKIIEKRQSVAFWCNPISGHATLYWYQQILGQGPKLLIQFQNNGVVDDSQLPKDRFSAERLKGVDSTLKIQPAKLEDSAVYLCASSFYTDSTDTQYFGPGTRLTVL.

The CDR3 spells CASSQEGGGPSRTDTQYF. Here the CDR3 DNA reads TGTGCCAGCAGCCAAGAGGGGGGAGGGCCGAGTAGAACAGATACGCAGTATTTT. The J gene is TRBJ2-3, the V gene TRBV4-2; 7 bases are a match to TRBD2. V lost 0 bases to trimming and J lost 3 bases; unmatched junction nucleotides: 12. The CDR3 contains 18 residues. Germline CDR1 is LGHNA and CDR2 is YNFKEQ.

This clonotype has at least ten counts. The chain uses TRBV20-1 and TRBJ2-2; D is perhaps TRBD1 (5 bases). The CDR3 spans 13 residues. The V end lost 3 bases, the J end lost 7 bases, and 12 bases lay between the germline ends. CDR1 DFQATT and CDR2 SNEGSKA come from the germline V gene (reference sequence). In DNA, the CDR3 is TGCAGTGCTAGCTCCCTTCAGGGCGGGGAGCTGTTTTTT. This sequence encodes CSASSLQGGELFF.

This clonotype was detected ten times or more. CDR3 nucleotides: TGTGCCAGCAGCCCGGGACCCATACCCTCACCCCTCCACTTT. Protein product: CASSPGPIPSPLHF. The chain couples TRBV12-3 or TRBV12-4 to TRBJ1-6; a possible D gene is TRBD1 (5 bases). The CDR3 extends over 14 amino acids. The V end lost 6 bases, the J end lost 10 bases, and 16 bases lay between the germline ends.

This clonotype was recorded at least ten times. The chain couples TRBV12-3 or TRBV12-4 to TRBJ1-1; no reliable D call. V lost 6 bases to trimming and J lost 3 bases, with 17 bases between them. The CDR3 extends over 15 amino acids. This CDR3 reads CASRRLGLTDTEAFF. The DNA of the CDR3 is TGTGCCAGCAGGCGACTCGGACTTACGGACACTGAAGCTTTCTTT.

The chain couples TRBV5-1 to TRBJ2-1; the match to TRBD2 covers 11 bases. Germline CDR1 SGHRS, CDR2 YFSETQ. The CDR3 contains 16 residues. V gave up 2 bases and J gave up 2 bases; unmatched junction bases: 3. The CDR3 DNA follows: TGCGCCAGCAGCTTCCATAGCGGGGGGGCCTACAATGAGCAGTTCTTC. It encodes CASSFHSGGAYNEQFF.

This clonotype was detected many times. The chain combines TRBV12-3 or TRBV12-4 with TRBJ2-1; 10 bases fit TRBD2. The J segment lost 15 bases and the V segment lost 5 bases, leaving 16 bases of the junction unmatched. CDR3 length: 15 amino acids. The CDR3 is CASSPLGLAGVLPFF. DNA of the CDR3: TGTGCCAGCAGTCCGCTAGGGCTAGCGGGAGTCCTCCCGTTCTTC.

This clonotype was seen a handful of times. V usage is TRBV27 and J usage is TRBJ2-5; 7 nucleotides agree with TRBD1. Germline lookup yields CDR1 MNHEY and CDR2 SMNVEV (reference sequence). Trimming took 5 bases from V and 1 from J; bases not matched to a gene: 13. This CDR3 is built from 17 residues. The chain's CDR3 is CASSQKWDRIPQETQYF. The CDR3 nucleotides read TGTGCCAGCAGTCAAAAATGGGACAGAATACCCCAAGAGACCCAGTACTTC.

The sample holds a few counts of this clonotype. The chain employs TRBV29-1 and TRBJ1-4; D unclear. This CDR3 comprises 13 residues. Germline V lookup: CDR1 SQVTM, CDR2 ANQGSEA. V was pared by 6 bases and J by 4 bases, with 12 bases between. For the CDR3, the DNA is TGCAGCGTAGCGGGGAAAGATAATGAAAAACTGTTTTTT. This translates into CSVAGKDNEKLFF.

This chain links TRBV11-2 with TRBJ2-1; D unclear. The CDR3 is 17 residues long. Deletions cut 1 base from V and 7 bases from J, with 20 bases between. Germline V CDR1 and CDR2: SGHAT, FQNNGV. CDR3 loop: CASSLGDSAPFGNEQFF. The CDR3 DNA sequence: TGTGCCAGCAGCTTAGGGGATAGTGCGCCCTTTGGAAATGAGCAGTTCTTC.

This clonotype was counted a few times. This chain connects TRBV10-1 to TRBJ2-3, with D tentatively TRBD1 (5 bases). The CDR3 covers 13 residues. Germline assignment: CDR1 WNHNN and CDR2 SYGVQD (reference sequence). Trimming cost V 6 bases and J 4 bases, with 11 bases left between them. This chain's CDR3 is CASSPQTADTQYF. The CDR3, as DNA: TGCGCCAGCAGCCCTCAGACAGCAGATACGCAGTATTTT.

This clonotype has at least ten counts. The rearrangement joins TRBV5-1 to TRBJ2-5, with a possible D match to TRBD1 (5 bases). V lost 0 bases to trimming and J lost 4 bases, with 16 bases between them. CDR1 is SGHRS and CDR2 is YFSETQ in the germline V gene. CDR3 size: 16 residues. CDR3 in DNA: TGCGCCAGCAGCTTGGACGGCAGGGTATTTGGAGAGACCCAGTACTTC. Translation: CASSLDGRVFGETQYF.

In its sample, this clonotype was seen a few times. V usage is TRBV2 and J usage is TRBJ2-7; maybe TRBD2 (6 bases). Germline V gene lookup returns CDR1 SNHLY and CDR2 FYNNEI. Trimming removed 6 bases at V and 5 bases at J, with 11 bases between. The CDR3 consists of 12 residues. The CDR3 DNA sequence: TGTGCCAGCAGGGGGAGGCGGGACGAGCAGTACTTC. Its protein is CASRGRRDEQYF. Full variable domain (outside the CDR3, taken from reference TRBV2 and TRBJ2-7): EPEVTQTPSHQVTQMGQEVILRCVPISNHLYFYWYRQILGQKVEFLVSFYNNEISEKSEIFDDQFSVERPDGSNFTLKIRSTKLEDSAMYFCASRGRRDEQYFGPGTRLTVT.

The chain uses TRBV20-1 and TRBJ1-2; 7 nucleotides match TRBD1. J was trimmed by 0 bases and V by 3 bases; bases with no gene match: 4. Looked up from germline, CDR1 is DFQATT and CDR2 is SNEGSKA (reference sequence). The CDR3 spans 14 residues. DNA of the CDR3: TGCAGTGCTAGGAGGGACAGAGCTAACTATGGCTACACCTTC. Translation: CSARRDRANYGYTF.

This clonotype was recorded a few times. The chain joins TRBV5-1 to TRBJ2-3; the D call may be TRBD1 or TRBD2 (5 bases each). The V gene's germline CDR1 is SGHRS and CDR2 YFSETQ. The CDR3 extends over 14 amino acids. Deletions cut 4 bases from V and 1 base from J, with 10 bases between. The CDR3 spells CASSGLGGTDTQYF. The CDR3, as DNA: TGCGCCAGCAGCGGGCTGGGGGGCACAGATACGCAGTATTTT.

This clonotype was counted ten times or more. The chain uses TRBV28 and TRBJ2-2; perhaps TRBD2 as D (5 bases). Between the trimmed V and J ends, which lost 1 base and 3 bases, there was a span of 21 bases. This CDR3 spans 19 amino acids. CDR1 is MDHEN and CDR2 is SYDVKM in the germline V gene. This CDR3 is CASSLLRGKWGVDTGELFF. The DNA for the CDR3 is TGTGCCAGCAGTTTATTACGGGGAAAGTGGGGTGTGGACACCGGGGAGCTGTTTTTT.

V is TRBV28 and J is TRBJ2-3, with 13 bases aligning to TRBD2. V lost 2 bases to trimming and J lost 5 bases; unmatched junction nucleotides: 4. CDR1 and CDR2 from the germline V gene are MDHEN and SYDVKM. The CDR3 is made up of 16 amino acids. The DNA of the CDR3 is TGTGCCAGCAGTTTACCGCGGACTAGCGGGGGAGATACGCAGTATTTT. It specifies CASSLPRTSGGDTQYF. Based on the CDR3 plus reference TRBV28 and TRBJ2-3, the full variable domain is DVKVTQSSRYLVKRTGEKVFLECVQDMDHENMFWYRQDPGLGLRLIYFSYDVKMKEKGDIPEGYSVSREKKERFSLILESASTNQTSMYLCASSLPRTSGGDTQYFGPGTRLTVL.